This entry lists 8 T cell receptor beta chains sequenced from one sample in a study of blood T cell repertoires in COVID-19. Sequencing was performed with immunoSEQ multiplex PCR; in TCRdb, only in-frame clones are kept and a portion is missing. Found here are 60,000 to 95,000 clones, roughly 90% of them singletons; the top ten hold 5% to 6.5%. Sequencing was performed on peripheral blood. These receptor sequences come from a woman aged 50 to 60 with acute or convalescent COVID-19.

The CDR3 sequence: CAISKTGNNDEAFF. DNA for the CDR3: TGTGCCATCAGCAAAACAGGGAATAATGATGAAGCTTTCTTT. The chain recombines TRBV10-3 with TRBJ1-1; TRBD1 is a possible D gene (6 bases). CDR3 size: 14 residues. Germline values: CDR1 ENHRY, CDR2 SYGVKD. V was trimmed by 6 bases and J by 7 bases, leaving 18 bases between them.

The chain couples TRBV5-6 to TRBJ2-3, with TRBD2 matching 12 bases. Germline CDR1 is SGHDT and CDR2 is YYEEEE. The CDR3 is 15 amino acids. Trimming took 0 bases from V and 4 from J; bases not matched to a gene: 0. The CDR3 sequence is CASSLGLAGADTQYF. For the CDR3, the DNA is TGTGCCAGCAGCTTGGGACTAGCGGGAGCAGATACGCAGTATTTT. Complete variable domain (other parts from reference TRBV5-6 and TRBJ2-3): DAGVTQSPTHLIKTRGQQVTLRCSPKSGHDTVSWYQQALGQGPQFIFQYYEEEERQRGNFPDRFSGHQFPNYSSELNVNALLLGDSALYLCASSLGLAGADTQYFGPGTRLTVL.

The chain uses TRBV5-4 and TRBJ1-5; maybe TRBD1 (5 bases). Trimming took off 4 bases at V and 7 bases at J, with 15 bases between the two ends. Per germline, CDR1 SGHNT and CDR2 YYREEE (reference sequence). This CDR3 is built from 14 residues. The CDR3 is CASSTWGTLQPQHF. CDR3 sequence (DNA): TGTGCCAGCAGCACCTGGGGGACTCTCCAGCCCCAGCATTTT.

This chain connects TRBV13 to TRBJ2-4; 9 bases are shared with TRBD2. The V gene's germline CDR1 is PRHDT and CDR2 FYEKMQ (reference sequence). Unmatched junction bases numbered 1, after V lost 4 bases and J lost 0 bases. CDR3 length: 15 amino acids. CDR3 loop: CASSSSGVAKNIQYF. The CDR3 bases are TGTGCCAGCAGCTCTAGCGGGGTAGCCAAAAACATTCAGTACTTC.

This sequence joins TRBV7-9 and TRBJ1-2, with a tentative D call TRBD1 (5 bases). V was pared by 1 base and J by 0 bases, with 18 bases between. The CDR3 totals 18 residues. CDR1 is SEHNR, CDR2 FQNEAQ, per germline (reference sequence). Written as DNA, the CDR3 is TGTGCCAGCAGCTTAGGTTTTCTGGAGGGGCCTTCTAACTATGGCTACACCTTC. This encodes CASSLGFLEGPSNYGYTF.

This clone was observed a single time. CDR3 amino acids: CASSVDRGLSSPLHF. The CDR3 DNA reads as TGCGCCAGCAGCGTGGACAGGGGGCTTTCTTCACCCCTCCACTTT. J is TRBJ1-6 and V is TRBV5-1, with TRBD1 matching 11 bases. Germline loops: CDR1 SGHRS, CDR2 YFSETQ. The CDR3 contains 15 residues. Trimming took 4 bases from V and 9 from J; bases not matched to a gene: 6.

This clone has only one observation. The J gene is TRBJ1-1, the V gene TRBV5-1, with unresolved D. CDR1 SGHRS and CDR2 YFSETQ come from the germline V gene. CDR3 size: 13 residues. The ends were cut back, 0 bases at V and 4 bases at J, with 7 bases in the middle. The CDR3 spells CASSLGASTEAFF. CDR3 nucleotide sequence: TGCGCCAGCAGCTTGGGGGCCTCCACTGAAGCTTTCTTT.

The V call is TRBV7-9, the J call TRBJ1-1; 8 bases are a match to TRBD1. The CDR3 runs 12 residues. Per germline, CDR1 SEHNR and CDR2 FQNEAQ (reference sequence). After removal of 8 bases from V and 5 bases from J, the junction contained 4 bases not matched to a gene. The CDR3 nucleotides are TGTGCCAGCCGGCAGGGGGCAACTGAAGCTTTCTTT. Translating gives CASRQGATEAFF.